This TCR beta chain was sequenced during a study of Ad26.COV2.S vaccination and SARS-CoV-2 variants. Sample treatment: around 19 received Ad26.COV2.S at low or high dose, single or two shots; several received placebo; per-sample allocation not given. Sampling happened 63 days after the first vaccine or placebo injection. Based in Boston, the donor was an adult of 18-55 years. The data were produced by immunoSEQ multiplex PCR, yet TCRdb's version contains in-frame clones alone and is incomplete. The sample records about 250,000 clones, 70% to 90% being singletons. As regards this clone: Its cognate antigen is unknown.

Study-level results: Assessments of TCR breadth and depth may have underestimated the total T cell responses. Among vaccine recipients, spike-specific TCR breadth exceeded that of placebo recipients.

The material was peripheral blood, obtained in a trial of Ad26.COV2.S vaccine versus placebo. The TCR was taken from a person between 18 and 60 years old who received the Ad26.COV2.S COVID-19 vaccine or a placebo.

DNA for the CDR3: TGTGCCAGCTCAAGGGGACAGGGAGGCGAGACCCAGTACTTC. It encodes CASSRGQGGETQYF. The chain employs TRBV18 and TRBJ2-5; 9 nucleotides match TRBD1. The CDR3 covers 14 residues. Trimming removed 5 bases from V and 5 bases from J; junction bases left unmatched: 6. Per germline, CDR1 KGHSH and CDR2 LQKENI.